This entry concerns a single TCR beta chain. Germline V lookup: CDR1 LGHDT, CDR2 YNNKEL (reference sequence). The CDR3 is 17 residues long. After removal of 0 bases from V and 6 bases from J, the junction contained 9 bases not matched to a gene. This record belongs to a study of blood T cells in healthy people across ages. A second PCR of about 6 to 12 cycles used a sample-barcoded 5' primer and a J-beta primer mix. Each CDR3 protein is one row after TCRdb ran MiXCR on the 5' RACE reads. The sample has roughly 800,000 distinct CDR3 sequences; roughly 60% are singletons. Material: blood. The sequence was collected from a man aged 30 to 39 in good health. This chain uses TRBV3-1 with TRBJ1-4; 8 nucleotides match TRBD1. The CDR3 here is CASSQDNIGQGYEKLFF. For the CDR3, the DNA is TGTGCCAGCAGCCAAGATAATATAGGACAGGGTTATGAAAAACTGTTTTTT.